These T cell receptor beta chains were read from a single sample in a study of cytomegalovirus exposure and HLA in healthy donors. The assay was immunoSEQ multiplex PCR, and TCRdb's table has in-frame clones only and misses some. Of 120,000 or so clones in the sample, 75% to 90% are singletons; the top ten hold about 1.1%. Sequenced input: PBMCs. The origin of the receptors is a young woman in good health and CMV-seronegative. Each CDR3 is given with its conserved first and last residue. The order of the fields is D gene, J gene, CDR3 length, V gene, clone size, CDR3 DNA, CDR3 protein. The D gene is left open where the match is weak. Clone size is shown for a subset of rows, as once, few, many or a class of expanded clone.

D gene: -; J gene: TRBJ1-6; CDR3 length: 15; V gene: TRBV30; clone size: -; CDR3 DNA: TGTGCCTGGAGATCGGGGAAGGGATTAGGGTCACCCCTCCACTTT; CDR3 protein: CAWRSGKGLGSPLHF
D gene: TRBD2; J gene: TRBJ2-2; CDR3 length: 14; V gene: TRBV6-6; clone size: -; CDR3 DNA: TGTGCCAGCAGTTACGGGGGGGGCACCGGGGAGCTGTTTTTT; CDR3 protein: CASSYGGGTGELFF
D gene: -; J gene: TRBJ1-5; CDR3 length: 14; V gene: TRBV27; clone size: -; CDR3 DNA: TGTGCCAGCAGTTTCGACAGGAGCAATCAGCCCCAGCATTTT; CDR3 protein: CASSFDRSNQPQHF
D gene: TRBD2; J gene: TRBJ2-7; CDR3 length: 15; V gene: TRBV6-1; clone size: -; CDR3 DNA: TGTGCCAGCAAAAAAGAGGTGGCGGGAGTCCACGAGCAGTACTTC; CDR3 protein: CASKKEVAGVHEQYF
D gene: TRBD2; J gene: TRBJ2-7; CDR3 length: 16; V gene: TRBV6-5; clone size: -; CDR3 DNA: TGTGCCAGCAGTTACTCAGCGGGAGGGGGGTCCTACGAGCAGTACTTC; CDR3 protein: CASSYSAGGGSYEQYF
D gene: TRBD2; J gene: TRBJ2-3; CDR3 length: 15; V gene: TRBV27; clone size: -; CDR3 DNA: TGTGCCAGCAGTTCCCTTCATAGCGGGAATCATACGCAGTATTTT; CDR3 protein: CASSSLHSGNHTQYF
D gene: TRBD1; J gene: TRBJ1-1; CDR3 length: 14; V gene: TRBV28; clone size: once; CDR3 DNA: TGTGCCAGCAGGTGGACAGGGGTGAAAACTGAAGCTTTCTTT; CDR3 protein: CASRWTGVKTEAFF
D gene: TRBD1; J gene: TRBJ1-4; CDR3 length: 16; V gene: TRBV15; clone size: few; CDR3 DNA: TGTGCCACCAGCAGCGACTTAGGACAGGGACACGAAAAACTGTTTTTT; CDR3 protein: CATSSDLGQGHEKLFF
D gene: TRBD2; J gene: TRBJ2-7; CDR3 length: 16; V gene: TRBV7-8; clone size: -; CDR3 DNA: TGTGCCAGCAGCTTAGTAAGCGGGAGGGACCCCTACGAGCAGTACTTC; CDR3 protein: CASSLVSGRDPYEQYF
D gene: -; J gene: TRBJ2-1; CDR3 length: 12; V gene: TRBV28; clone size: -; CDR3 DNA: TGTGCCAGCAGTCCTCTCGACAGAGAGCAGTTCTTC; CDR3 protein: CASSPLDREQFF
D gene: -; J gene: TRBJ2-3; CDR3 length: 16; V gene: TRBV29-1; clone size: -; CDR3 DNA: TGCAGCGTTGCGGCCGATCGGGGGAGCACCACAGATACGCAGTATTTT; CDR3 protein: CSVAADRGSTTDTQYF
D gene: -; J gene: TRBJ2-1; CDR3 length: 16; V gene: TRBV18; clone size: -; CDR3 DNA: TGTGCCAGCTCGCCCAACCTAGCGAGCTCCTACAATGAGCAGTTCTTC; CDR3 protein: CASSPNLASSYNEQFF
D gene: TRBD2; J gene: TRBJ2-4; CDR3 length: 19; V gene: TRBV28; clone size: -; CDR3 DNA: TGTGCCAGCAGCGGTCATCTGGACCGGGGTAGCGGGAGGAGGAACATTCAGTACTTC; CDR3 protein: CASSGHLDRGSGRRNIQYF
D gene: -; J gene: TRBJ1-1; CDR3 length: 15; V gene: TRBV28; clone size: -; CDR3 DNA: TGTGCCAGCAGTTCTCACGACTCACAGGGCACTGAAGCTTTCTTT; CDR3 protein: CASSSHDSQGTEAFF
D gene: TRBD1; J gene: TRBJ2-1; CDR3 length: 12; V gene: TRBV29-1; clone size: -; CDR3 DNA: TGCAGCGTCCGACAGGGGGCGAATGAGCAGTTCTTC; CDR3 protein: CSVRQGANEQFF
D gene: -; J gene: TRBJ1-3; CDR3 length: 16; V gene: TRBV27; clone size: -; CDR3 DNA: TGTGCCAGCAGTTCCGGAATGTGGAGCTCTGGAAACACCATATATTTT; CDR3 protein: CASSSGMWSSGNTIYF
D gene: -; J gene: TRBJ1-1; CDR3 length: 15; V gene: TRBV27; clone size: -; CDR3 DNA: TGTGCCAGCAGTTTAGGTGCGGGGGGGGGCACTGAAGCTTTCTTT; CDR3 protein: CASSLGAGGGTEAFF
D gene: -; J gene: TRBJ1-1; CDR3 length: 15; V gene: TRBV5-1; clone size: once; CDR3 DNA: TGCGCCAGCAGCTTGGGGATCGGGGGGTACACTGAAGCTTTCTTT; CDR3 protein: CASSLGIGGYTEAFF
D gene: TRBD2; J gene: TRBJ2-3; CDR3 length: 18; V gene: TRBV2; clone size: -; CDR3 DNA: TGTGCCAGCAGTGGTCCCTCGGCCACTAGCGGGAGCACAGATACGCAGTATTTT; CDR3 protein: CASSGPSATSGSTDTQYF
D gene: -; J gene: TRBJ2-3; CDR3 length: 14; V gene: TRBV27; clone size: -; CDR3 DNA: TGTGCCAGCAGTTTATGGCAGGGGACAGATACGCAGTATTTT; CDR3 protein: CASSLWQGTDTQYF
D gene: TRBD1; J gene: TRBJ2-1; CDR3 length: 19; V gene: TRBV15; clone size: -; CDR3 DNA: TGTGCCACCAGCAGAGACCGGGACAGGGCATTCCGTTCGTACAATGAGCAGTTCTTC; CDR3 protein: CATSRDRDRAFRSYNEQFF
D gene: -; J gene: TRBJ2-5; CDR3 length: 15; V gene: TRBV5-1; clone size: -; CDR3 DNA: TGCGCCAGCAGCTTGTTGTGGGGCTTTCAAGAGACCCAGTACTTC; CDR3 protein: CASSLLWGFQETQYF
D gene: TRBD1; J gene: TRBJ2-2; CDR3 length: 15; V gene: TRBV27; clone size: -; CDR3 DNA: TGTGCCAGCAGTTTAGGGACAGGGGAAACCGGGGAGCTGTTTTTT; CDR3 protein: CASSLGTGETGELFF
D gene: -; J gene: TRBJ2-5; CDR3 length: 13; V gene: TRBV7-2; clone size: -; CDR3 DNA: TGTGCCAGCAGCTTGGTGTGGGCACAGACCCAGTACTTC; CDR3 protein: CASSLVWAQTQYF
D gene: TRBD1; J gene: TRBJ2-1; CDR3 length: 14; V gene: TRBV30; clone size: -; CDR3 DNA: TGTGCCTGGACGGGTGGGACAGGGGACCATGAGCAGTTCTTC; CDR3 protein: CAWTGGTGDHEQFF
D gene: -; J gene: TRBJ2-3; CDR3 length: 13; V gene: TRBV27; clone size: few; CDR3 DNA: TGTGCCAGCAGTCCACGGCCGCAGGGGACGCAGTATTTT; CDR3 protein: CASSPRPQGTQYF
D gene: -; J gene: TRBJ2-4; CDR3 length: 11; V gene: TRBV20-1; clone size: few; CDR3 DNA: TGCAGTGCTAGGACATCAGGGGCCCAGTACTTC; CDR3 protein: CSARTSGAQYF
D gene: TRBD1; J gene: TRBJ1-2; CDR3 length: 17; V gene: TRBV11-2; clone size: -; CDR3 DNA: TGTGCCAGCAGCCCCCGGGACAGGGAGTATTCGGGCTATGGCTACACCTTC; CDR3 protein: CASSPRDREYSGYGYTF